This TCR beta chain originates from a study of T cells in women clearing cervical HPV infection. On this clone itself: Read coverage stops 3 residues before the CDR3 terminus; the germline J gene supplies the remainder.

The V end was cut by 5 bases, the J end by 1 base, with 11 bases between. Germline CDR1 is LNHDA and CDR2 is SQIVND (reference sequence). The length of the CDR3 is 14 residues. The data were produced by immunoSEQ multiplex PCR, yet TCRdb's version contains in-frame clones alone and is incomplete. There are about 8,400 clones in the sample, with 8.2% held by the top ten. The receptor was isolated from a woman between 18 and 75 years old with a cervical HPV16 infection that either progressed to CIN3+ or cleared (not recorded which). The J gene is TRBJ1-1, the V gene TRBV19, with no clear D. Sequences were obtained from blood buffy coat. Incomplete CDR3 DNA: TGTGCCAGTAGTTGGCCAGATCAGAACACTGAA. Translation gives CASSWPDQNTE. The CDR3 in its entirety is CASSWPDQNTEAFF.